This note documents a single T cell receptor (beta chain) sequence. Relative to the germline gene, one junction end is altered; a read error may explain this. Naive CD8 libraries were made from roughly 18,000 to 920,000 sorted cells, and they used 10%, 30% or 50% RNA. Isolation of naive CD8 T cells was achieved by sorting on a CD8+CD4-CCR7+CD45RA+ phenotype. MiXCR, run by TCRdb on the PCR reads, gives a single entry per CDR3 protein. This table has roughly 97,000 distinct CDR3 sequences, 20% to 25% appearing once. Germline assignment: CDR1 SEHNR and CDR2 FQNEAQ (reference sequence). The CDR3 is 14 residues long. The sample belongs to a study of molecular identifiers for immune sequencing clone quantification.

This chain links TRBV7-9 with TRBJ2-7; 7 bases match TRBD1. The sequence derives from a human donor in good health. Some libraries in this study had Jurkat cell RNA spiked in. Sequences were obtained from naive CD8+ T cells from blood, with Jurkat cell RNA spiked in. Noted subset: FACS-sorted CD8+CD4-CCR7+CD45RA+ naive T cells. The CDR3 DNA is TGCGCCCGCAGCTTGGACAGGAACTCCTACGAGCAGTACTTC. This gives the protein CARSLDRNSYEQYF.